This T cell receptor (beta chain) is from a study of blood T cell repertoires in COVID-19. Original processing notes: The authors estimated nucleated cell counts from reference gene primer amplification. Sequencing was performed with immunoSEQ multiplex PCR; in TCRdb, only in-frame clones are kept and a portion is missing. V, J and clone size derive from that table, while D and trimming were established from the DNA sequence. This sample has 100,000 or so clones, with just over 85% found just once. Trimming removed 8 bases from V and 4 bases from J; junction bases left unmatched: 6. The germline gives CDR1 MDHEN, CDR2 SYDVKM. This CDR3 is 13 amino acids long. Ages ranged from about 18 to 89 years, with residence in about two dozen US areas.

The sequenced sample was PBMCs or T cells enriched from blood (not recorded which). The chain employs TRBV28 and TRBJ1-2; 8 positions match TRBD1. This TCR was sampled from a woman in her 50s who had recovered from COVID-19. Here the CDR3 DNA reads TGTGCCAGCGAAACAGGGGGTAGCTATGGCTACACCTTC. Amino acid sequence: CASETGGSYGYTF.